The entry below gives a single T cell receptor (beta chain) sequence along with its context. Primers: 60 Vbeta forward and 13 Jbeta reverse. Only in-frame clones appear in the TCRdb table, and some are missing; sequencing was by immunoSEQ multiplex PCR. In the table there are more than 110,000 clones, about 80% of which are singletons. The CDR3 loop spans 13 amino acids. Germline-derived CDR1 and CDR2 are MNHEY and SMNVEV (reference sequence). V shed 2 bases and J shed 3 bases, with 7 bases lying between them. This record comes from a study of cytomegalovirus exposure and HLA in healthy donors. V and J are TRBV27 and TRBJ2-5; a possible D gene is TRBD1 (5 bases). The clonotype comes from a man between 25 and 39 years old in good health and CMV-seropositive. Sequencing used PBMCs. CDR3 protein: CASSLGREETQYF. The CDR3 bases are TGTGCCAGCAGTTTAGGCAGGGAAGAGACCCAGTACTTC.